The 7 T cell receptor beta chains below all came from one sample that was sequenced in a study of cytomegalovirus exposure and HLA in healthy donors. Primers included in the PCR were 60 Vbeta and 13 Jbeta primers. The protocol was immunoSEQ multiplex PCR, while the TCRdb copy is restricted to in-frame clones and leaves out a portion. This table lists about 130,000 clones. Sequencing was carried out using PBMCs. These TCRs come from a woman aged 60 to 75 in good health and CMV-seronegative.

V and J are TRBV6-1 and TRBJ2-4; 7 nucleotides agree with TRBD2. The CDR3 has 13 amino acids. J lost 6 bases, V lost 8 bases, and 7 bases had no gene match. CDR1 is MNHNS and CDR2 is SASEGT in the germline V gene. The CDR3 region is CASRDGGGNIQYF. CDR3 in DNA: TGTGCCAGCCGCGACGGCGGGGGAAACATTCAGTACTTC.

The gene calls are TRBV11-3 and TRBJ2-2; 14 nucleotides match TRBD2. CDR3 size: 18 residues. Germline V gives CDR1 SGHNT, CDR2 YENEEA. V lost 4 bases and J lost 5; bases outside the gene matches: 9. CDR3 region: CASSSGTSGGRVTGELFF. Here the CDR3 DNA reads TGTGCCAGCAGCTCCGGGACTAGCGGGGGCCGGGTAACCGGGGAGCTGTTTTTT.

The chain links TRBV21-1 to TRBJ2-7; TRBD1 is the table's D call, not checked against the DNA. TRBV21-1 is reported as a pseudogene. The CDR3 runs to 15 residues. The CDR3 DNA is TGTGCCAGCAGCACAACGGACAGGGGGGACTACGAGCAGTACTTC. This encodes CASSTTDRGDYEQYF.

V is TRBV7-9 and J is TRBJ2-7, with D unresolved. The CDR3 is made up of 11 amino acids. Looked up from germline, CDR1 is SEHNR and CDR2 is FQNEAQ (reference sequence). V shed 4 bases and J shed 7 bases, with 8 bases lying between them. In DNA form, the CDR3 reads TGTGCCAGCAGCTCATCGGTGGAGCAGTACTTC. As protein: CASSSSVEQYF.

The chain employs TRBV19 and TRBJ2-1; 9 positions agree with TRBD2. Per the germline V gene, CDR1 is LNHDA and CDR2 is SQIVND (reference sequence). CDR3 length: 15 residues. J lost 3 bases, V lost 3 bases, and 3 bases had no gene match. The CDR3 bases are TGTGCCAGTAGTATCGTACTAGCGGGCTACAATGAGCAGTTCTTC. It translates to CASSIVLAGYNEQFF.

Remarks on this clone: A junction end diverges from the germline sequence, so it may reflect a read error. The chain links TRBV6-4 to TRBJ1-2, with a tentative D call TRBD1 (6 bases). The CDR3 has 11 residues. Germline loops: CDR1 MRHNA, CDR2 SNTAGT. The CDR3 region is CASSGGGGTIF. The CDR3 DNA follows: TGTGCCAGCAGTGGAGGGGGGGGCACGATCTTC.

The chain carries TRBV30 and TRBJ2-1, with TRBD2 matching over 7 bases. Germline CDR1 and CDR2: GTSNPN and SVGIG (reference sequence). The CDR3 has 13 amino acids. Germline trimming cut 3 bases from V and 4 bases from J; bases unmatched to any gene: 3. The CDR3 bases are TGTGCCTGGAGCGAAGCGGGATACAATGAGCAGTTCTTC. This gives the protein CAWSEAGYNEQFF.